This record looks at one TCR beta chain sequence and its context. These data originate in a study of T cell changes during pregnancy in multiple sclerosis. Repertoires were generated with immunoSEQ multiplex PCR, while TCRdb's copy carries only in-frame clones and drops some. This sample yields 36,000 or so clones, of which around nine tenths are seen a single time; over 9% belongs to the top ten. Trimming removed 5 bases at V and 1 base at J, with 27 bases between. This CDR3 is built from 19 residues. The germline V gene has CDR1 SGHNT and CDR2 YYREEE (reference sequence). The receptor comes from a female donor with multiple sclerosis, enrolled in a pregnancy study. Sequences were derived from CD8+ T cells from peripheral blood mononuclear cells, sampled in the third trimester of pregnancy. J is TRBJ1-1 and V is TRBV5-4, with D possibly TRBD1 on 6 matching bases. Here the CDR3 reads CASSNEGGTPVVGNTEAFF. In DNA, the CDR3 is TGTGCCAGCAGTAATGAGGGGGGGACACCGGTCGTGGGGAACACTGAAGCTTTCTTT.